The 18 T cell receptor beta chains below all came from one sample that was sequenced in a study of blood T cell repertoires in COVID-19. Generated by immunoSEQ multiplex PCR, the TCRdb table keeps only in-frame clones and is missing some. Of over 250,000 clones listed, roughly nine tenths are singletons. Sequencing was carried out using peripheral blood. These receptors originate from a woman aged 25 to 45 with COVID-19, enrolled during active disease.

The chain uses TRBV19 and TRBJ2-4; 9 nucleotides agree with TRBD1. The trim removed 6 bases at V and 6 bases at J, leaving 9 bases unmatched. Germline lookup yields CDR1 LNHDA and CDR2 SQIVND (reference sequence). This CDR3 is built from 15 residues. The CDR3 is CASSRDRDLGNIQYF. The CDR3 region has the DNA TGTGCCAGTAGCCGGGACAGGGATTTGGGAAACATTCAGTACTTC.

This clone was counted a single time. This sequence joins TRBV2 and TRBJ1-2; 7 nucleotides agree with TRBD1. Per the germline V gene, CDR1 is SNHLY and CDR2 is FYNNEI. V was pared by 3 bases and J by 5 bases, with 6 bases of the junction left unmatched. This CDR3 is built from 14 residues. In DNA form, the CDR3 reads TGTGCCAGCAGTGATGAGGGGGCAGGATATGGCTACACCTTC. Translation gives CASSDEGAGYGYTF. Full variable domain (remainder filled in from reference TRBV2 and TRBJ1-2): EPEVTQTPSHQVTQMGQEVILRCVPISNHLYFYWYRQILGQKVEFLVSFYNNEISEKSEIFDDQFSVERPDGSNFTLKIRSTKLEDSAMYFCASSDEGAGYGYTFGSGTRLTVV.

The chain links TRBV7-8 to TRBJ1-2; 11 nucleotides match TRBD1. The CDR3 contains 16 residues. Germline lookup yields CDR1 SGHVS and CDR2 FQNEAQ. After removal of 2 bases from V and 3 bases from J, the junction contained 5 bases not matched to a gene. This chain's CDR3 is CASSLSTGQGDYGYTF. CDR3 coding DNA: TGTGCCAGCAGCTTATCAACGGGACAGGGGGACTATGGCTACACCTTC. The full variable domain, rest sourced from reference TRBV7-8 and TRBJ1-2, is GAGVSQSPRYKVAKRGQDVALRCDPISGHVSLFWYQQALGQGPEFLTYFQNEAQLDKSGLPSDRFFAERPEGSVSTLKIQRTQQEDSAVYLCASSLSTGQGDYGYTFGSGTRLTVV.

The table lists this clone with a count of one. This chain joins TRBV5-1 and TRBJ2-1; TRBD2 agrees at 10 bases. V was clipped by 0 bases and J by 3 bases; unmatched bases: 6. Per germline, CDR1 SGHRS and CDR2 YFSETQ. This CDR3 is 17 amino acids long. DNA for the CDR3: TGCGCCAGCAGCTTGGTGAATAGCGGGAGGCTCTACAATGAGCAGTTCTTC. Amino acids: CASSLVNSGRLYNEQFF.

The chain links TRBV19 to TRBJ2-7; the match to TRBD2 covers 12 bases. The CDR3 length is 15 residues. Germline values: CDR1 LNHDA, CDR2 SQIVND (reference sequence). With 5 bases clipped from V and 2 bases from J, the junction kept 4 bases outside the gene matches. The CDR3 DNA reads TGTGCCAGTAGTGCCAGACTAGCGGGAGCCTACGAGCAGTACTTC. Translating it yields CASSARLAGAYEQYF.

The V and J genes are TRBV6-6 and TRBJ1-5; D ambiguous. CDR1 and CDR2 (germline): MNHNY, SVGAGI (reference sequence). CDR3 length equals 16 residues. Trimming shortened V by 6 bases and J by 7 bases, and 22 bases separated the two germline ends. The CDR3 region is CASSRRFPPGDQPQHF. The CDR3, as DNA: TGTGCCAGCAGCAGAAGGTTTCCTCCGGGTGACCAGCCCCAGCATTTT.

The rearrangement joins TRBV27 to TRBJ1-2; TRBD1 is a possible D gene (5 bases). This CDR3 region has 16 residues. Germline-derived CDR1 and CDR2 are MNHEY and SMNVEV (reference sequence). Trimming took off 2 bases at V and 4 bases at J, with 17 bases between the two ends. The CDR3 sequence: CASSLAVGPQLYGYTF. The CDR3 DNA reads TGTGCCAGCAGTTTAGCGGTGGGGCCCCAACTCTATGGCTACACCTTC.

This chain links TRBV7-6 with TRBJ2-2; D uncertain. The CDR3 is 13 amino acids. V shed 5 bases and J shed 4 bases, with 8 bases lying between them. Per the germline V gene, CDR1 is SGHVS and CDR2 is FNYEAQ. The CDR3 loop reads CASSPTGTGELFF. The DNA for the CDR3 is TGTGCCAGCAGCCCCACTGGCACCGGGGAGCTGTTTTTT.

The J gene is TRBJ1-2, the V gene TRBV19, with D tentatively TRBD1 (6 bases). CDR3 length: 14 residues. With 5 bases removed from V and 0 bases from J, the gap between germline ends came to 10 bases. The germline gives CDR1 LNHDA, CDR2 SQIVND (reference sequence). CDR3: CASSSHRANYGYTF. In DNA form, the CDR3 reads TGTGCCAGTAGTTCCCACAGGGCTAACTATGGCTACACCTTC.

The chain recombines TRBV19 with TRBJ1-3; D is ambiguous. CDR3 length: 14 residues. Germline V lookup: CDR1 LNHDA, CDR2 SQIVND (reference sequence). V lost 5 bases and J lost 2, with 10 bases in between. Here the CDR3 reads CASSAGLPGNTIYF. The CDR3, as DNA: TGTGCCAGTAGTGCGGGTCTGCCTGGAAACACCATATATTTT.

The chain employs TRBV6-5 and TRBJ2-3; D is uncertain. CDR3 length equals 14 residues. V dropped 2 bases and J dropped 2 bases, with 8 bases sitting between them. Per germline, CDR1 MNHEY and CDR2 SVGAGI. The CDR3 DNA is TGTGCCAGCAGTTACGCGATAAACACAGATACGCAGTATTTT. Protein product: CASSYAINTDTQYF.

V gene TRBV5-5 combines with J gene TRBJ2-7; D is possibly TRBD1 (6 bases). The CDR3 is made up of 14 amino acids. In germline, CDR1 is SGHKS, CDR2 YYEKEE (reference sequence). The V and J ends lost 2 bases and 3 bases respectively, with 12 bases between them. CDR3 DNA: TGTGCCAGCAGCTTCCGGACAGTGGACTACGAGCAGTACTTC. Its protein product is CASSFRTVDYEQYF.

The genes are TRBV4-2 and TRBJ2-7, with TRBD2 as a possible D gene (6 bases). V lost 1 base and J 5 bases, leaving 9 bases between the germline ends. Per germline, CDR1 LGHNA and CDR2 YNFKEQ. This CDR3 contains 13 residues. DNA of the CDR3: TGTGCCAGCAGCCAAGCGTGGGGGGACGAGCAGTACTTC. Amino acid sequence: CASSQAWGDEQYF.

The J gene is TRBJ2-7, the V gene TRBV4-1; D is perhaps TRBD1 (6 bases). V lost 1 base and J lost 4, with 17 bases in between. This CDR3 comprises 16 residues. Germline V gene sequence: CDR1 MGHRA, CDR2 YSYEKL. Here the CDR3 DNA reads TGCGCCAGCAGCCAAGCAGTTCGGACAGACCCTTACGAGCAGTACTTC. It encodes CASSQAVRTDPYEQYF.

This chain uses TRBV5-1 with TRBJ1-3; D is unclear. Between the trimmed V and J ends, which lost 2 bases and 2 bases, there was a span of 11 bases. Germline lookup yields CDR1 SGHRS and CDR2 YFSETQ. This CDR3 has 15 residues. CDR3: CASSFRGDPGNTIYF. CDR3 DNA sequence: TGCGCCAGCAGCTTTCGGGGAGACCCTGGAAACACCATATATTTT. The full variable domain, its missing parts supplied by reference TRBV5-1 and TRBJ1-3, is KAGVTQTPRYLIKTRGQQVTLSCSPISGHRSVSWYQQTPGQGLQFLFEYFSETQRNKGNFPGRFSGRQFSNSRSEMNVSTLELGDSALYLCASSFRGDPGNTIYFGEGSWLTVV.

The chain joins TRBV13 to TRBJ2-7, with TRBD1 identical over 9 bases. The CDR3 runs to 16 residues. Unmatched junction bases numbered 12, after V lost 5 bases and J lost 4 bases. Germline V CDR1 and CDR2: PRHDT, FYEKMQ (reference sequence). The CDR3 spells CASSAPPGQGLYEQYF. CDR3 DNA sequence: TGTGCCAGCAGCGCCCCGCCGGGACAGGGATTATACGAGCAGTACTTC.

This clone has just one count. The chain uses TRBV28 and TRBJ2-1, with TRBD1 identical over 12 bases. The CDR3 totals 14 residues. The J segment lost 6 bases and the V segment lost 7 bases, leaving 4 bases of the junction unmatched. Germline loops: CDR1 MDHEN, CDR2 SYDVKM. CDR3 amino acids: CASTRDRGPNEQFF. The CDR3 DNA reads TGTGCCAGCACTAGGGACAGGGGGCCCAATGAGCAGTTCTTC.

V gene TRBV19 combines with J gene TRBJ1-1, with D maybe TRBD1 (6 bases). CDR1 and CDR2 (germline): LNHDA, SQIVND (reference sequence). V was pared by 6 bases and J by 1 base, with 12 bases between. This CDR3 is 14 amino acids long. In DNA, the CDR3 is TGTGCCAGTAGAAGATCGACAGGGAACACTGAAGCTTTCTTT. Translated, it gives CASRRSTGNTEAFF.